This T cell receptor (beta chain) was captured in a study of technical replicates of blood from several donors (dated by TCRdb to 2016 to 2017). Its CDR3 holds 13 amino acids, cysteine through phenylalanine. CDR3 DNA only is kept here, 39 bases in frame from base 1. The library was prepared using the immunoSEQ multiplex PCR assay. The source is immuneACCESS, and TCRdb retained only in-frame sequences with V and J called. Part of the clones is not carried over; for the studies checked, unresolved V genes explain less than half of this, and the remainder is unexplained. A total of roughly 72,000 clones appear in this sample, 80% to 95% of them only once. Jointly, the top ten make up 0.3% to 0.45% of the sample. A word on this clone: It has no known antigen specificity. Per-base qualities were not stored, and no clone one base away is much larger.

The chain was built from TRBV21-1 and TRBJ1-2; the table's D call TRBD1 went unverified against the DNA. TRBV21-1 is a documented pseudogene. Source material: T cells isolated from PBMCs. The receptor's source is a human donor in good health. The CDR3 reads CASSPRAGFGYTF. The base sequence is TGTGCCAGCAGCCCCCGGGCAGGGTTCGGCTACACCTTC.